These 5 T cell receptor beta chains were all obtained from the same sample, sequenced in a study of blood T cell repertoires in COVID-19. The repertoire was sequenced with immunoSEQ multiplex PCR; TCRdb's copy has only in-frame clones and lacks some. The sample yields some 340,000 clones, approximately 90% seen once. The specimen sequenced was PBMCs or T cells enriched from blood (not recorded which). These receptors all stem from a young woman who had been exposed to COVID-19.

The count of this clone is one. The J gene is TRBJ2-5, the V gene TRBV5-4, with 9 bases identical to TRBD2. Trimming took 4 bases from V and 4 from J; bases not matched to a gene: 2. The length of the CDR3 is 13 residues. Looked up from germline, CDR1 is SGHNT and CDR2 is YYREEE (reference sequence). CDR3 in amino acids: CASSAGGPETQYF. The CDR3 region has the DNA TGTGCCAGCAGCGCGGGGGGGCCAGAGACCCAGTACTTC.

V is TRBV6-5 and J is TRBJ1-2, with 8 positions matching TRBD1. Germline V CDR1 and CDR2: MNHEY, SVGAGI. This CDR3 is built from 14 residues. J was trimmed by 8 bases and V by 2 bases; bases with no gene match: 7. The CDR3: CASSYDRGSDGYTF. CDR3 nucleotide sequence: TGTGCCAGCAGTTACGACAGGGGCTCGGACGGCTACACCTTC.

V and J are TRBV5-6 and TRBJ1-1; TRBD1 might be the D (6 bases). The CDR3 has 14 residues. Germline loops: CDR1 SGHDT, CDR2 YYEEEE. Deletions cut 1 base from V and 3 bases from J, with 10 bases between. As DNA, the CDR3 is TGTGCCAGCAGCTTGCAGGGGTGGGACACTGAAGCTTTCTTT. The encoded protein is CASSLQGWDTEAFF.

The gene calls are TRBV12-5 and TRBJ2-6; tentative D call: TRBD2 (5 bases). Trimming took off 7 bases at V and 0 bases at J, with 13 bases between the two ends. Germline values: CDR1 LGHNT, CDR2 FRNRAP. There are 16 residues in the CDR3. CDR3 residues: CASAWRSVSGANVLTF. The CDR3, as DNA: TGTGCTAGTGCCTGGAGGTCGGTCTCTGGGGCCAACGTCCTGACTTTC. Complete variable domain (other parts from reference TRBV12-5 and TRBJ2-6): DARVTQTPRHKVTEMGQEVTMRCQPILGHNTVFWYRQTMMQGLELLAYFRNRAPLDDSGMPKDRFSAEMPDATLATLKIQPSEPRDSAVYFCASAWRSVSGANVLTFGAGSRLTVL.

The V call is TRBV7-9, the J call TRBJ2-5; 15 bases are shared with TRBD2. Germline V gene data show CDR1 as SEHNR and CDR2 as FQNEAQ (reference sequence). With 3 bases clipped from V and 0 bases from J, the junction kept 2 bases outside the gene matches. The CDR3 has 17 amino acids. The DNA of the CDR3 is TGTGCCAGCAGCTTCGGGACTAGCGGGGGGTACCAAGAGACCCAGTACTTC. Translated: CASSFGTSGGYQETQYF.